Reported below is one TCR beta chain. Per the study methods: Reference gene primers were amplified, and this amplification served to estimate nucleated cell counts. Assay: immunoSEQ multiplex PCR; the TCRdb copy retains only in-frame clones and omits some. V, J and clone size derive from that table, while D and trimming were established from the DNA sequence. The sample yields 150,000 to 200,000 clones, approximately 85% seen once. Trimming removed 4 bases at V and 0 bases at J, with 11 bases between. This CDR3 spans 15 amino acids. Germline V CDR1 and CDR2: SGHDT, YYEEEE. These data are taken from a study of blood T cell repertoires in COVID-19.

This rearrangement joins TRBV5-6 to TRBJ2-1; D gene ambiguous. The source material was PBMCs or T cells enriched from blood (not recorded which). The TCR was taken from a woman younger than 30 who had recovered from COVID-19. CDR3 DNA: TGTGCCAGCAGCCTCACACCGATCTCCTACAATGAGCAGTTCTTC. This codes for CASSLTPISYNEQFF.